The following is a TCR beta chain sequence with its context. This record comes from a study of regulatory T cells in long-lasting Graves disease. The CDR3 extends over 15 amino acids. The V segment lost 6 bases and the J segment 5 bases; nucleotides outside the gene matches: 11. CDR1 and CDR2 from the germline V gene are SEHNR and FQNEAQ (reference sequence). The time point was: persistent/refractory GD, antithyroid drugs over 5 years with positive TRAb. PBMC RNA served as the TCR library source. The TCR beta library used iRepertoire HTBI primers with Arm-PCR amplification of CDR3. MiXCR, applied by TCRdb to the multiplex PCR reads, yields one record per CDR3 protein. The table has some 330,000 distinct CDR3 sequences, 23% seen once.

This chain joins TRBV7-9 and TRBJ2-7; the match to TRBD2 covers 9 bases. The source was peripheral blood mononuclear cells (PBMCs), collected when the disease was refractory, from a patient treated with antithyroid drugs. The receptor comes from a woman aged 40 to 50 with Graves disease. The CDR3 region is CASSRSTSGTHEQYF. In DNA, the CDR3 is TGTGCCAGCAGTCGTTCGACTAGCGGTACCCACGAGCAGTACTTC.